The TCR beta chain under discussion was sequenced for a study of T cell repertoires in cytomegalovirus infection. Study at large: Indications of both CMV infection and matching HLA type were provided by public TCR beta signatures.

Comment on this clonotype: Its specificity is not known.

TCRdb fed the reads into MiXCR, producing one record per CDR3 protein. The sample records 650,000 to 900,000 distinct CDR3 sequences, just under 30% being singletons. Sequencing used cultured CD8+ T cells from PBMCs, obtained from culture after CMV antigen stimulation. The receptor was derived from a human donor in good health (CMV status not recorded). Some clones in this sample may be carry-over from other donors' samples.

The DNA of the CDR3 is TGCAGTGCTAGAGTTGCACCTAGCACAGATACGCAGTATTTT. Translating it yields CSARVAPSTDTQYF. V gene TRBV20-1 combines with J gene TRBJ2-3; D gene ambiguous. Germline V CDR1 and CDR2: DFQATT, SNEGSKA (reference sequence). With 1 base removed from V and 0 bases from J, the gap between germline ends came to 8 bases. This CDR3 contains 14 residues.